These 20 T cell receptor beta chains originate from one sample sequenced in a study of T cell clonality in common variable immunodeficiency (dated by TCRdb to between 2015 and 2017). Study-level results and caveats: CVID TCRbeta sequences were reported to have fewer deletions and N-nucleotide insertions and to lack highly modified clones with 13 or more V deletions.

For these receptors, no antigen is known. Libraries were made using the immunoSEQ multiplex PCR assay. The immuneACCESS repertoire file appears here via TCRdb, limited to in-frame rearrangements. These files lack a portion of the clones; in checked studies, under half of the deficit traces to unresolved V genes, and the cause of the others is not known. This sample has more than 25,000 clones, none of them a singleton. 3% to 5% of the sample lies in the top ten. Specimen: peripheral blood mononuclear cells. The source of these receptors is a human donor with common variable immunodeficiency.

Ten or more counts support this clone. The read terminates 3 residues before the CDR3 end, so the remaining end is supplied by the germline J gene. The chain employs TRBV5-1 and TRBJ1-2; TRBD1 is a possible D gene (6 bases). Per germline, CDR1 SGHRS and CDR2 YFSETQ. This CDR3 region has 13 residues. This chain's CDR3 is CASSLGTGPGYTF. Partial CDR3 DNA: TGCGCCAGCAGCTTGGGAACAGGGCCCGGC.

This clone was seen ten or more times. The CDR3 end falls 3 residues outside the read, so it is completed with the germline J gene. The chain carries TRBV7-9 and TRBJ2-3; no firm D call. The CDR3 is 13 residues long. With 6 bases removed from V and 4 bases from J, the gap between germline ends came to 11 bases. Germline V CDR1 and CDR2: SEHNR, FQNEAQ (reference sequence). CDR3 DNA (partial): TGTGCCAGCAGTCTAGTTCGGGCAGATACG. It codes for CASSLVRADT. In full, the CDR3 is CASSLVRADTQYF. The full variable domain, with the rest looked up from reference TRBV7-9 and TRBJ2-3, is DTGVSQNPRHKITKRGQNVTFRCDPISEHNRLYWYRQTLGQGPEFLTYFQNEAQLEKSRLLSDRFSAERPKGSFSTLEIQRTEQGDSAMYLCASSLVRADTQYFGPGTRLTVL.

The CDR3 bases that were read are TGTGCCAGCAGCTGGACTAGCGGTAAACCCAATGAG. Its protein product is CASSWTSGKPNE. The whole CDR3 sequence reads CASSWTSGKPNEQFF. The V and J genes are TRBV7-9 and TRBJ2-1, with 10 bases fitting TRBD2. The read ends 3 residues shy of where the CDR3 ends; the end is completed using the germline J gene. The junction had 6 bases not matched to a gene; V was cut back by 4 bases and J by 6 bases. The CDR3 sequence is 15 residues long. Per germline, CDR1 SEHNR and CDR2 FQNEAQ (reference sequence).

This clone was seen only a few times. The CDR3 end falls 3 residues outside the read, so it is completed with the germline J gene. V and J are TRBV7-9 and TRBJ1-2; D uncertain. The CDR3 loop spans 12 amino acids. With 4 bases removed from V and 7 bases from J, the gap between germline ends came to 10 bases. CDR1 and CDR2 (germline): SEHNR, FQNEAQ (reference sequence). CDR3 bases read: TGTGCCAGCAGCTCATGGACTGTTGGC. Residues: CASSSWTVG. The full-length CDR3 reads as CASSSWTVGYTF.

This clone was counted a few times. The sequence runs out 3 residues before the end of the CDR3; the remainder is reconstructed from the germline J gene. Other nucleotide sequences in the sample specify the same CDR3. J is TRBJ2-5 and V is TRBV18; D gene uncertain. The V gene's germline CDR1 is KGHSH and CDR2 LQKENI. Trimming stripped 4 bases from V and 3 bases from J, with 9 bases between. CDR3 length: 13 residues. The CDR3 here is CASSRTSEETQYF. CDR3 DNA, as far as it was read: TGTGCCAGCTCACGAACATCCGAAGAGACC.

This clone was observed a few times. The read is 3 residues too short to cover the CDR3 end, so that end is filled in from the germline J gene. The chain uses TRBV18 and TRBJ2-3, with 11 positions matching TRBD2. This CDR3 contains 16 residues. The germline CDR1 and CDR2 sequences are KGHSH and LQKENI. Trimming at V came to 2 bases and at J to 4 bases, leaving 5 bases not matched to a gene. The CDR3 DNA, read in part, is TGTGCCAGCTCACCATCATCTAGCGGGAGGTCAGATACG. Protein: CASSPSSSGRSDT. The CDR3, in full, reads CASSPSSSGRSDTQYF.

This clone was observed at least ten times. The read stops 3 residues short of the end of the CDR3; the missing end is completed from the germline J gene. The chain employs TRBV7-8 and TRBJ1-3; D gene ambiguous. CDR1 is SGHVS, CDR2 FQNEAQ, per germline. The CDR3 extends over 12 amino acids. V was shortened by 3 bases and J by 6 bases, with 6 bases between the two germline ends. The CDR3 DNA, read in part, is TGTGCCAGCAGCTTGGCCGAAAACACC. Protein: CASSLAENT. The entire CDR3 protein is CASSLAENTIYF.

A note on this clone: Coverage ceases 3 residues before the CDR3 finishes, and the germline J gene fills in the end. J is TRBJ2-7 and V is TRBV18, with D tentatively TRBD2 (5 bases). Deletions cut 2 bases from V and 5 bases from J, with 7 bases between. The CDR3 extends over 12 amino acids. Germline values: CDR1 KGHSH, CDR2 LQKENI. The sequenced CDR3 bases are TGTGCCAGCTCACCAAATAGCGACGAG. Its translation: CASSPNSDE. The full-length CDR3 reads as CASSPNSDEQYF.

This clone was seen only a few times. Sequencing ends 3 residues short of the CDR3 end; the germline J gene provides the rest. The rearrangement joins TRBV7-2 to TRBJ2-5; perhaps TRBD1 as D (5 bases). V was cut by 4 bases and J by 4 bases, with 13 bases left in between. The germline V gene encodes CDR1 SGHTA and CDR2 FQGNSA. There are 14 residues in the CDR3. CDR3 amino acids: CASSSSRQLETQYF. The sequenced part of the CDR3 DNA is TGTGCCAGCAGCTCTTCCCGACAGTTAGAGACC.

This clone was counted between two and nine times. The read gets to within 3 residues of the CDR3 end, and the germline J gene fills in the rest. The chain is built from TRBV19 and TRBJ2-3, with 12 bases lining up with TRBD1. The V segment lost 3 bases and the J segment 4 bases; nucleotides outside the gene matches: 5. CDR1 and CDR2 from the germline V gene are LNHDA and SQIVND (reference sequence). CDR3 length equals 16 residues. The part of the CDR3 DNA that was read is TGTGCCAGTAGTATTGGGACAGGGGGCATCGCAGATACG. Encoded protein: CASSIGTGGIADT. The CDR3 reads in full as CASSIGTGGIADTQYF.

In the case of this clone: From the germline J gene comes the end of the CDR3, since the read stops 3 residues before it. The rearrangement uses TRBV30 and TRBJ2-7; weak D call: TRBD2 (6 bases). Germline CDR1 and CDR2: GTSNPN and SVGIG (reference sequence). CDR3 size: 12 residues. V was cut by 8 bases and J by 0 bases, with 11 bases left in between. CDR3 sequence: CAAGPNSYEQYF. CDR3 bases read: TGTGCCGCGGGGCCGAACTCCTACGAG.

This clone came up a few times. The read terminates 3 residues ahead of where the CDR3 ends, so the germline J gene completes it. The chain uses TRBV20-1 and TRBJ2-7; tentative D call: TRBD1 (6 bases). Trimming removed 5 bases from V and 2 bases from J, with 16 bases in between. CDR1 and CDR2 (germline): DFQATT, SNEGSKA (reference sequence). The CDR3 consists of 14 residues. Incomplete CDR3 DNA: TGCAGTGCTTATCTACCGGGACAACCCTACGAG. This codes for CSAYLPGQPYE. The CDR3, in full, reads CSAYLPGQPYEQYF.

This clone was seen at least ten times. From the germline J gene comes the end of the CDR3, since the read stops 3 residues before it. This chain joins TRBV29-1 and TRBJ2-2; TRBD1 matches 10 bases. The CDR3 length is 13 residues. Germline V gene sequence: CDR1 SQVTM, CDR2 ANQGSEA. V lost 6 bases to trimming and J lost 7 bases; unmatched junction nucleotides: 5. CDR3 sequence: CSVRDRGDGELFF. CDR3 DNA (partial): TGCAGCGTGAGGGACAGGGGCGACGGGGAG.

CDR3 bases read: TGTGCCAGTAGTCCGTATTCCTCCTACGAG. Its protein product is CASSPYSSYE. The CDR3 in full is CASSPYSSYEQYF. J is TRBJ2-7 and V is TRBV19, with unresolved D. Read data end 3 residues before the CDR3 end; the end is taken from the germline J gene. The germline CDR1 and CDR2 sequences are LNHDA and SQIVND (reference sequence). The CDR3 runs to 13 residues. Between the trimmed V and J ends, which lost 5 bases and 0 bases, there was a span of 8 bases.

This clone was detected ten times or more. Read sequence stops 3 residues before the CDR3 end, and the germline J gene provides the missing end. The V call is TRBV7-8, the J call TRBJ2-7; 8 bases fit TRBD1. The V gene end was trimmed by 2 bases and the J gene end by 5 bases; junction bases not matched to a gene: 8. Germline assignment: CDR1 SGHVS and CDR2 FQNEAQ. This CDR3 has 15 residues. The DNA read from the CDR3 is TGTGCCAGCAGCTTACGGCAGGGGGCGATCCACGAG. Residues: CASSLRQGAIHE. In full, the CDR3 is CASSLRQGAIHEQYF.

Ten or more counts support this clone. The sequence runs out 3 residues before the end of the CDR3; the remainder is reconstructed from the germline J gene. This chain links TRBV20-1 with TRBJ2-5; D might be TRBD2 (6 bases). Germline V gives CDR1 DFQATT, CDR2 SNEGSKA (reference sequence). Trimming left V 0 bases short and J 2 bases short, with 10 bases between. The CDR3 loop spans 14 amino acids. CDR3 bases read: TGCAGTGCTAGAGATCGGGACTCACAAGAGACC. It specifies CSARDRDSQET. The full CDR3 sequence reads CSARDRDSQETQYF.

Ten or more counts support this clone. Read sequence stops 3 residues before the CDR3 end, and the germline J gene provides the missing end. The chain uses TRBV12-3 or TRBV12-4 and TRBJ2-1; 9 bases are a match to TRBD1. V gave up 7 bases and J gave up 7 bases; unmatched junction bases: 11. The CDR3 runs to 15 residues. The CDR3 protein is CASTGGGQGTNEQFF. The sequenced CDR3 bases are TGTGCCAGCACAGGTGGGGGACAGGGAACAAATGAG.

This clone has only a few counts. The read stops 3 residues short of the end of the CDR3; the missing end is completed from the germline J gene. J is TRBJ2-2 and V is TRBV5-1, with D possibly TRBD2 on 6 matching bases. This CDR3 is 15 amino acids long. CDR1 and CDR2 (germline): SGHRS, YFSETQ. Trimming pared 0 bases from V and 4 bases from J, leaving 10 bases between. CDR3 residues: CASSLDSGPTGELFF. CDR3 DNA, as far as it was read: TGCGCCAGCAGCTTGGATAGCGGACCCACCGGGGAG.

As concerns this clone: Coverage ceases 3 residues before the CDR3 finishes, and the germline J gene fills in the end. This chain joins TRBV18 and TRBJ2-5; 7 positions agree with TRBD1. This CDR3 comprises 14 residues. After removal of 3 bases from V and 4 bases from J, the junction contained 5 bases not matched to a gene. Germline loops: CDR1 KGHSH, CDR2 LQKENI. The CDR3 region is CASSPRRGLETQYF. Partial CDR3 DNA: TGTGCCAGCTCACCTAGAAGGGGGCTAGAGACC.

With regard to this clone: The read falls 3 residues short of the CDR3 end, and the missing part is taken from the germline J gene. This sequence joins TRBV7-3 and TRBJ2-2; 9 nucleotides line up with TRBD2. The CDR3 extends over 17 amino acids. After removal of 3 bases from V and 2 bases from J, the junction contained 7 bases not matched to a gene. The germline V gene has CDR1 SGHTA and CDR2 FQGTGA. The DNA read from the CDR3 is TGTGCCAGCAGCTTCCAGTCGCTAGCGGGAAACACCGGGGAG. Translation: CASSFQSLAGNTGE. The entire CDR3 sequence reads CASSFQSLAGNTGELFF.